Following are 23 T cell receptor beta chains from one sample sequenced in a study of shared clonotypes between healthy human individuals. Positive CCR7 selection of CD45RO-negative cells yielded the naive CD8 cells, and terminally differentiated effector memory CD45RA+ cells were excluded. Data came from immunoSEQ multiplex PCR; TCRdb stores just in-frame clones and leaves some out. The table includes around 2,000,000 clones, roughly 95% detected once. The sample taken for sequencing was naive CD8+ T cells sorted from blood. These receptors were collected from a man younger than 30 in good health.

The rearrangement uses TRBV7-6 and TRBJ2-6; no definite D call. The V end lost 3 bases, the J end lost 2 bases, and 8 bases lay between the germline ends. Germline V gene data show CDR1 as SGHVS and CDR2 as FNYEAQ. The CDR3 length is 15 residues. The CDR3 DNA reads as TGTGCCAGCAGCTTGTCTGGGGCTGGGGCCAACGTCCTGACTTTC. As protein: CASSLSGAGANVLTF.

The CDR3 region is CASSPQSGSLNEQFF. CDR3 in DNA: TGTGCCAGCTCACCACAGAGCGGGAGTCTCAATGAGCAGTTCTTC. The J gene is TRBJ2-1, the V gene TRBV18, with 8 positions matching TRBD2. The V and J ends lost 1 base and 6 bases, in that order; junction bases with no gene match: 5. CDR3 length: 15 amino acids. From germline, CDR1 is KGHSH and CDR2 LQKENI.

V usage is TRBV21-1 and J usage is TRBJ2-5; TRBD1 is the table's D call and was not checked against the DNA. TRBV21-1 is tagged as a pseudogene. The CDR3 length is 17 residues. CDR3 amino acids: CASSPPADRGKGETQYF. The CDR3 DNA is TGTGCCAGCAGCCCCCCTGCGGACAGGGGAAAGGGCGAGACCCAGTACTTC.

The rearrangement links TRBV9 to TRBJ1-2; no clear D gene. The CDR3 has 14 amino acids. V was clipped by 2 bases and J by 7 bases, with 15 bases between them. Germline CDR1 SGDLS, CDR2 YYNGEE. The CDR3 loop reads CASSVGTTASGYTF. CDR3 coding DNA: TGTGCCAGCAGCGTGGGAACTACGGCTTCTGGCTACACCTTC.

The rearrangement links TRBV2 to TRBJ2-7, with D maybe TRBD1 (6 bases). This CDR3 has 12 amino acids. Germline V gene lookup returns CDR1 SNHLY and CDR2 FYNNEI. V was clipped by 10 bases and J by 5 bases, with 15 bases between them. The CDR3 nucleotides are TGTGCCAACAGGGTGATGGTTCACGAGCAGTACTTC. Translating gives CANRVMVHEQYF. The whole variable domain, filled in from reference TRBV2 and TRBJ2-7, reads EPEVTQTPSHQVTQMGQEVILRCVPISNHLYFYWYRQILGQKVEFLVSFYNNEISEKSEIFDDQFSVERPDGSNFTLKIRSTKLEDSAMYFCANRVMVHEQYFGPGTRLTVT.

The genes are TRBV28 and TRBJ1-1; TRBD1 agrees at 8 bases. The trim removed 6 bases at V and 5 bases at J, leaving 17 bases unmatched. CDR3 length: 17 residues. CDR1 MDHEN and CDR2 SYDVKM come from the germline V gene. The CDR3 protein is CASSPTVFRGPRTEAFF. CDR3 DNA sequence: TGTGCCAGCAGCCCGACCGTATTCAGGGGGCCGCGGACTGAAGCTTTCTTT.

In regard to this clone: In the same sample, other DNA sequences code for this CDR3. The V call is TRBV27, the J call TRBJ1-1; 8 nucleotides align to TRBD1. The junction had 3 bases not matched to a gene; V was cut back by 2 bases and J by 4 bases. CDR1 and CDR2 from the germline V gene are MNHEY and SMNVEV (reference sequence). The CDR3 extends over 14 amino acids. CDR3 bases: TGTGCCAGCAGTTTAGGTCAGGGGGCCACTGAAGCTTTCTTT. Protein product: CASSLGQGATEAFF.

CDR3 in DNA: TGTGCCAGCAGCGTAGAGGGGTGGGGTAGCCTCAATGAGCAGTTCTTC. Encoded protein: CASSVEGWGSLNEQFF. The gene calls are TRBV9 and TRBJ2-1; D may be TRBD1 (5 bases). CDR1 is SGDLS and CDR2 is YYNGEE in the germline V gene. CDR3 length: 16 amino acids. V was shortened by 0 bases and J by 6 bases, with 16 bases between the two germline ends.

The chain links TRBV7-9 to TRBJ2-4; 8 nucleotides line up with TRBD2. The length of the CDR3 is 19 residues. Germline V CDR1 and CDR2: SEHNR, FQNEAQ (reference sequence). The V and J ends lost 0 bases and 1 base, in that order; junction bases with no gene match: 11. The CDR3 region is CASSLAENSGNHAKNIQYF. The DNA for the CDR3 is TGTGCCAGCAGCTTAGCGGAGAATAGCGGGAACCACGCCAAAAACATTCAGTACTTC.

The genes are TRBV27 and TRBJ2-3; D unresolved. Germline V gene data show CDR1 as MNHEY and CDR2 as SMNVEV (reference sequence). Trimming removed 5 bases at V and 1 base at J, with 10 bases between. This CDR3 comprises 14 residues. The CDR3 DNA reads TGTGCCAGCAGTCCACCTGGGGGCACAGATACGCAGTATTTT. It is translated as CASSPPGGTDTQYF.

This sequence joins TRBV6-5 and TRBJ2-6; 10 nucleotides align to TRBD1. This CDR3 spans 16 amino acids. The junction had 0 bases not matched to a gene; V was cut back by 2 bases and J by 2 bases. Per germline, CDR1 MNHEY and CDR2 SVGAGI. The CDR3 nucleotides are TGTGCCAGCAGTTACGGGACAGGGGCTGGGGCCAACGTCCTGACTTTC. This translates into CASSYGTGAGANVLTF.

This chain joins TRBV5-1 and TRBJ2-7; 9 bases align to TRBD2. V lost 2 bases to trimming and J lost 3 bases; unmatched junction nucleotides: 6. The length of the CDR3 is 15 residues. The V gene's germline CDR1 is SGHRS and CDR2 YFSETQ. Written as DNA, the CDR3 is TGCGCCAGCAGCTTAGCTAGCGGGGAGTACTACGAGCAGTACTTC. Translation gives CASSLASGEYYEQYF.

The CDR3 protein is CASSQVTERNYSPLHF. The CDR3 nucleotides are TGCGCCAGCAGCCAAGTTACAGAGCGGAACTATTCACCCCTCCACTTT. This sequence joins TRBV4-1 and TRBJ1-6, with D unresolved. Germline V lookup: CDR1 MGHRA, CDR2 YSYEKL. Trimming pared 1 base from V and 8 bases from J, leaving 15 bases between. The CDR3 sequence is 16 residues long.

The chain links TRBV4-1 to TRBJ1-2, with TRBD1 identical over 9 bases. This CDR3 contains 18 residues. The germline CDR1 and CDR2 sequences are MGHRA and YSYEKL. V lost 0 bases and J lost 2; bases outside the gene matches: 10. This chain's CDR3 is CASSQDLGQGVGNYGYTF. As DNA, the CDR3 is TGCGCCAGCAGCCAAGATCTGGGACAGGGCGTGGGGAACTATGGCTACACCTTC.

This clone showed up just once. The CDR3 is CASSLYGAWGLFF. The CDR3 bases are TGTGCCAGCAGTTTATACGGGGCTTGGGGGCTGTTTTTT. The chain combines TRBV28 with TRBJ2-2; the D gene could be TRBD1 or TRBD2 (5 bases each). CDR3 length equals 13 residues. Germline CDR1 MDHEN, CDR2 SYDVKM. V dropped 1 base and J dropped 13 bases, with 13 bases sitting between them.

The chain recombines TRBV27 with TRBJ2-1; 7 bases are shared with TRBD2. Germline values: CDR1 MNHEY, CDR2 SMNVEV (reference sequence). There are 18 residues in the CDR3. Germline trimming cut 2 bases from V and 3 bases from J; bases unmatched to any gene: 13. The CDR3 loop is CASSLLGSSAGVYNEQFF. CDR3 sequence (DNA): TGTGCCAGCAGTTTACTAGGATCTTCGGCGGGAGTCTACAATGAGCAGTTCTTC.

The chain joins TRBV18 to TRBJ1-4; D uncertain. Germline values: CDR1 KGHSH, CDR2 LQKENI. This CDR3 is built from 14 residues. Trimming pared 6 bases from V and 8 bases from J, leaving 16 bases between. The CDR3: CASSPEPGFEKLFF. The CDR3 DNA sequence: TGTGCCAGCTCGCCAGAGCCGGGTTTCGAAAAACTGTTTTTT.

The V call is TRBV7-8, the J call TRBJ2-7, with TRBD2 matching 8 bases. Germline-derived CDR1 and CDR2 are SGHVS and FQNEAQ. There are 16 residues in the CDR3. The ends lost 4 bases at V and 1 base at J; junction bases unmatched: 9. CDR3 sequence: CASSSQKSGGSYEQYF. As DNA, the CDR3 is TGTGCCAGCAGCTCCCAAAAGTCGGGAGGGTCCTACGAGCAGTACTTC.

DNA for the CDR3: TGTGCCAGCAGGAAAGAGGGGGAAAAATACAATGAGCAGTTCTTC. It translates to CASRKEGEKYNEQFF. This chain uses TRBV13 with TRBJ2-1, with D perhaps matching TRBD1 (6 bases). Trimming shortened V by 6 bases and J by 4 bases, and 16 bases separated the two germline ends. This CDR3 spans 15 amino acids. Germline V gene data show CDR1 as PRHDT and CDR2 as FYEKMQ (reference sequence).

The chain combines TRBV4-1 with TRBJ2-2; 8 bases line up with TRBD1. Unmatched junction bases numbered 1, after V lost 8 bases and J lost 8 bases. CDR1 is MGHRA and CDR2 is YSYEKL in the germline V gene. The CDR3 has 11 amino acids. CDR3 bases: TGCGCCAGCCAGGGGGCGGGGGAGCTGTTTTTT. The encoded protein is CASQGAGELFF.

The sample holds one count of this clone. The CDR3 is CASSLGYAYEQYF. DNA of the CDR3: TGTGCCAGCAGTTTAGGTTACGCCTACGAGCAGTACTTC. The gene calls are TRBV27 and TRBJ2-7; no firm D call. Trimming removed 2 bases from V and 2 bases from J, with 7 bases in between. The CDR3 loop spans 13 amino acids. Germline V gene sequence: CDR1 MNHEY, CDR2 SMNVEV (reference sequence).

CDR3 coding DNA: TGTGCCAGCAGTGAGGCCAGCTCTGGAAACACCATATATTTT. It codes for CASSEASSGNTIYF. The chain combines TRBV2 with TRBJ1-3; D gene ambiguous. CDR3 length equals 14 residues. The germline V and J ends were trimmed by 3 bases and 0 bases, with 6 bases remaining between them. CDR1 and CDR2 (germline): SNHLY, FYNNEI.

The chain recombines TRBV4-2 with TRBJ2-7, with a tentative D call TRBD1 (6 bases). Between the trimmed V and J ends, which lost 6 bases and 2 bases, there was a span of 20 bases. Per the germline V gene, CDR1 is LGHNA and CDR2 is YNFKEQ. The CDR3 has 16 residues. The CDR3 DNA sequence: TGTGCCAGCAGTTTCACAAACAGGGCACCGACCTACGAGCAGTACTTC. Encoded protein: CASSFTNRAPTYEQYF.